By share of the sample, the clone carrying this T cell receptor beta chain is medium-sized. Its antigen is as yet unknown. The data stem from a study of spatial heterogeneity in lung cancer. Study-level background: Alpha-chain sequences were detected in numbers that were consistently lower than beta-chain sequences. Regarding the study as a whole: Tumors with more nonsynonymous mutations had more expanded intratumoral alpha and beta TCRs.

Every molecule of TCR cDNA had its own unique molecular identifier. TCRdb ran MiXCR on the 5' RACE reads and lists one entry per CDR3 protein. Of about 2,900 distinct CDR3 sequences in the sample, 10% were seen once. There are 15 residues in the CDR3. Germline V gene data show CDR1 as SGHVS and CDR2 as FQNEAQ. V lost 1 base and J lost 3, with 12 bases in between. Time point given: sample taken at primary tumor resection. There were 70 to 80 donors, all of them untreated patients with early-stage non-small cell lung cancer. Unsorted whole RNA samples from tumor, nontumor lung or frozen PBMC were sequenced.

The sequence was collected from a female donor with early-stage non-small cell lung cancer. This chain connects TRBV7-8 to TRBJ2-5; a weak D match, TRBD1 (5 bases). This specimen consisted of lung tumor tissue, obtained at surgery. Here the CDR3 reads CASSLVVAGKETQYF. DNA of the CDR3: TGTGCCAGCAGCTTAGTCGTCGCAGGGAAAGAGACCCAGTACTTC.